The source of this T cell receptor beta chain is a study of cytomegalovirus exposure and HLA in healthy donors. Whole-study findings and limits: TCR beta V- and J-gene trimming was later associated with a missense DCLRE1C variant. For most TCR sequences rarity was the rule, although some public TCRs occurred in many donors. Later analysis found that TCR beta chains associated with HLA were more clonally expanded than other, equally common chains.

A word on this clone: What it binds is unknown.

The primer mix had 60 Vbeta and 13 Jbeta primers. The data were produced by immunoSEQ multiplex PCR, yet TCRdb's version contains in-frame clones alone and is incomplete. Here the sample table reports under 200,000 clones. V lost 0 bases and J 5 bases, leaving 11 bases between the germline ends. The CDR3 covers 14 residues. From germline, CDR1 is LGHNT and CDR2 FRNRAP. The sequenced material came from PBMCs. The receptor's source is a man aged 30-40 years in good health and CMV-seronegative. The rearrangement uses TRBV12-5 and TRBJ2-7, with D unclear. This chain's CDR3 is CASGLVMGYDEQYF. As DNA, the CDR3 is TGTGCTAGTGGTTTGGTTATGGGCTACGACGAGCAGTACTTC.